This T cell receptor beta chain was identified during a study of cytomegalovirus exposure and HLA in healthy donors. Libraries were prepared by immunoSEQ multiplex PCR; TCRdb keeps only in-frame clonotypes and omits some of them. The sample gives some 170,000 clones, approximately 87% of which show up once; 5.7% is in the top ten. The CDR3 has 16 residues. Per the germline V gene, CDR1 is MNHNS and CDR2 is SASEGT. Unmatched junction bases numbered 5, after V lost 4 bases and J lost 0 bases. The clonotype originates from a young woman in good health and CMV-seronegative. The chain carries TRBV6-1 and TRBJ1-4; 7 bases line up with TRBD1. Material: PBMCs. The CDR3 region is CASSAIGTATNEKLFF. The CDR3 DNA is TGTGCCAGCAGTGCCATCGGGACAGCAACTAATGAAAAACTGTTTTTT.